The source of this T cell receptor beta chain is a study of T cell responses to AZD1222 COVID-19 vaccine. Overall study findings and caveats: CD4 TCRs covered the whole spike, strongest at regions 160-218 and 743-854. Increased Spike-specific TCR breadth and depth were observed after two AZD1222 doses. Females made up more of the donors, who were largely white British, and clonal diversity may have come out too low. Only five to seven AZD1222 recipients were seropositive at baseline.

The V gene lost 0 bases and the J gene lost 5 bases, with 14 bases spanning the gap. CDR1 and CDR2 (germline): SGHDN, FVKESK. This CDR3 is 15 amino acids long. TCRdb keeps only in-frame clones here, not all; method: immunoSEQ multiplex PCR. Found here are some 120,000 clones, approximately 83% of them singletons; the top ten hold approximately 1.7%. Comment on this clone: Its antigen is not known.

This specimen was peripheral blood, taken on day 0 of AZD1222 vaccination. This TCR derives from an adult in good health. The J gene is TRBJ2-7, the V gene TRBV14; D is unresolved. In nucleotides, the CDR3 is TGTGCCAGCAGCCAAGAGGCGGCCATGGCGGACGAGCAGTACTTC. Its protein is CASSQEAAMADEQYF.